Below, 7 T cell receptor beta chains from the same sample are listed, as sequenced in a study of metastatic and nonmetastatic thyroid tumors. From the PCR reads, TCRdb re-called clones with MiXCR. The table shows a few thousand clones, with over 25% occurring only once. Not a single patient had been given any form of treatment at any point before undergoing thyroid surgery. The sample was adjacent normal tissue. The receptors come from a female donor with papillary thyroid cancer or a benign thyroid nodule (not recorded which). Some clones in this sample may be carry-over from other donors' samples.

This chain links TRBV5-6 with TRBJ1-1; D is ambiguous. This CDR3 region has 13 residues. Germline-derived CDR1 and CDR2 are SGHDT and YYEEEE. V shed 4 bases and J shed 3 bases, with 10 bases lying between them. CDR3 amino acids: CASSVPGYTEAFF. As DNA, the CDR3 is TGTGCCAGCAGCGTCCCCGGGTACACTGAAGCTTTCTTT.

This chain uses TRBV15 with TRBJ2-4; D remains unclear. Germline lookup yields CDR1 LNHNV and CDR2 YYDKDF (reference sequence). This CDR3 is built from 14 residues. The V gene lost 2 bases and the J gene lost 6 bases, with 11 bases spanning the gap. CDR3 DNA sequence: TGTGCCACCAGCAGAACCGGGCCGTCAAACATTCAGTACTTC. This translates into CATSRTGPSNIQYF.

This clone is deemed medium-sized. V usage is TRBV18 and J usage is TRBJ1-6; 8 positions match TRBD1. V was clipped by 6 bases and J by 10 bases; unmatched bases: 5. The CDR3 runs 13 residues. The germline CDR1 and CDR2 sequences are KGHSH and LQKENI. The CDR3 loop reads CASSSDRASPLHF. The CDR3 nucleotides read TGTGCCAGCTCGTCGGACAGGGCCTCACCCCTCCACTTT.

This clone counts as medium-sized. This chain connects TRBV6-4 to TRBJ1-5; no clear D gene. V was clipped by 3 bases and J by 7 bases, with 4 bases between them. The CDR3 covers 11 residues. Germline lookup yields CDR1 MRHNA and CDR2 SNTAGT. As DNA, the CDR3 is TGTGCCAGCAGTGAGGAGCAGCCCCAGCATTTT. It is translated as CASSEEQPQHF.

This clone is medium-sized in the sample. This chain uses TRBV7-8 with TRBJ2-7; D is unresolved. The germline V gene encodes CDR1 SGHVS and CDR2 FQNEAQ. Trimming left V 5 bases short and J 0 bases short, with 8 bases between. The length of the CDR3 is 13 residues. CDR3 in amino acids: CASSKQSSYEQYF. CDR3 bases: TGTGCCAGCAGCAAACAGAGCTCCTACGAGCAGTACTTC.

This clone showed up just a few times. This sequence joins TRBV7-9 and TRBJ1-2; no definite D call. Per the germline V gene, CDR1 is SEHNR and CDR2 is FQNEAQ (reference sequence). The ends were cut back, 4 bases at V and 0 bases at J, with 9 bases in the middle. This CDR3 spans 14 amino acids. The CDR3 is CASSSSGANYGYTF. The CDR3 nucleotides read TGTGCCAGCAGCTCAAGCGGGGCTAACTATGGCTACACCTTC.

V usage is TRBV29-1 and J usage is TRBJ2-7; weak D call: TRBD2 (7 bases). The CDR3 spans 11 residues. Per the germline V gene, CDR1 is SQVTM and CDR2 is ANQGSEA. Trimming took off 6 bases at V and 10 bases at J, with 16 bases between the two ends. The CDR3 is CSVGPGGEQYF. DNA of the CDR3: TGCAGCGTGGGACCGGGGGGCGAACAGTACTTC.